Described below is a single T cell receptor (beta chain) sequence and its context. No antigen is known for it. This entry is derived from a study of tumor-infiltrating lymphocytes in primary liver carcinoma. About the research overall: The study enrolled male and female patients aged 30 to 69 years.

The CDR3 runs 12 residues. Trimming took 5 bases from V and 14 from J, leaving 16 bases between them. Looked up from germline, CDR1 is MNHEY and CDR2 is SVGEGT. Unsorted bulk tissue of roughly 18-32 mg yielded co-extracted RNA and DNA. A constant-region primer primed TCR beta cDNA synthesis from 400 to 550 ng of total RNA. Three nested multiplex PCR rounds, a slightly modified ARM-PCR method, built the TCR beta libraries. Rounds one and two of PCR, each of 10 to 11 cycles, were primed with TRBV1-TRBV30 forward primers and a C-beta reverse primer. Each CDR3 protein gets one entry after TCRdb re-called the multiplex PCR reads with MiXCR. Found here are some 180,000 distinct CDR3 sequences, around 85% of them singletons; the top ten hold 15% to 20%. Whole-study results and caveats: The study found only about 8-24% of top clones in all five tumor regions. Whereas tumor region pairs overlapped more, tumor-adjacent and tumor-blood pairs overlapped less.

The V call is TRBV6-2 or TRBV6-3, the J call TRBJ2-1; possibly TRBD2 for D (6 bases). Sequenced material: tumor tissue from primary liver carcinoma. The receptor's source is a middle-aged man with primary liver carcinoma and hepatitis B virus infection. The CDR3 nucleotides read TGTGCCAGCAGTCGTAACCTTCGACTAGAGTTCTTC. Its translation is CASSRNLRLEFF.